This T cell receptor beta chain was found in a study of identical twins. In its sample, this clonotype was seen a few times. Its target is not known. Per the germline V gene, CDR1 is SGHKS and CDR2 is YYEKEE (reference sequence). CDR3 length: 14 residues. The V and J ends lost 4 bases and 7 bases, in that order; junction bases with no gene match: 5. Study-wide points: Diverse VJ usage suggested most zero-insertion clonotypes were not invariant T cells.

A template switching step contributed a universal primer site, while unique molecular identifiers were present in the cDNA. TCRdb re-derived calls from the 5' RACE reads in MiXCR, one entry per CDR3 protein. The sample records over 500,000 distinct CDR3 sequences, roughly a fifth being singletons. These data are also associated with another study on T cells expressing NK-cell markers. That report notes: Four of the donors also had these clonotypes leading their CD3+CD56-NKG2C+ fraction.

Sequencing was done on a sample of CD4+ T cells sorted from blood. This TCR came from a woman aged 18-30 years in good health. This chain uses TRBV5-5 with TRBJ2-1, with 10 nucleotides matching TRBD2. CDR3 bases: TGTGCCAGCAGCAAGATTAGCGGGGGGAATGAGCAGTTCTTC. It specifies CASSKISGGNEQFF.